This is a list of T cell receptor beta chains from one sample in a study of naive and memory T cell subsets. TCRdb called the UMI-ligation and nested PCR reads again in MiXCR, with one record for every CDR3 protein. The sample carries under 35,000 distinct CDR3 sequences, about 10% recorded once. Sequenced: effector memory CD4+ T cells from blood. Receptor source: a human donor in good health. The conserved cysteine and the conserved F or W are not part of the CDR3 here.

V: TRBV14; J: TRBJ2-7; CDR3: ASSLNRGYEQY
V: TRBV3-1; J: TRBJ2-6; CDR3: ASSRYADRAGANVLT
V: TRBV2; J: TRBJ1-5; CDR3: ASKRQSYSNQPQH
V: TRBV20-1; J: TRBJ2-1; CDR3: SGEREVQF
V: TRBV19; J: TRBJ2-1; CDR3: ASRPLAGEIGSYNEQF
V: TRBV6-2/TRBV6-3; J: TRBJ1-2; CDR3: ASSSAAKRGYGYT
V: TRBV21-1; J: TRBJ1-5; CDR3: ASSRDRGEQPQH
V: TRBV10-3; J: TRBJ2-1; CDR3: AISEGLALNEQF
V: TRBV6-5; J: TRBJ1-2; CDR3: AIKGSGTNYGYT
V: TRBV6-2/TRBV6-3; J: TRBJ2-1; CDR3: ASSEVESSYNEQF
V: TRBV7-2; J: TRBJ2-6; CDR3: ASSLQALSGANVLT
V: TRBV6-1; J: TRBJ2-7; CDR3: ASGLFYEQY
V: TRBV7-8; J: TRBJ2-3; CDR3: ASSPGRTSGRYTQY
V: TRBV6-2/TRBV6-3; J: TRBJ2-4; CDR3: ASSYRWVDIQY
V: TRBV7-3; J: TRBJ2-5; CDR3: ASSAQPLGTETQY
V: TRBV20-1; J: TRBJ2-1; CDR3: SATSSVSYNEQF
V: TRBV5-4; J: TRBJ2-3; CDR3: ASSEGQVVGDTQY
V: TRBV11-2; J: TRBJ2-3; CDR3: ASSLTTQDGDTQY
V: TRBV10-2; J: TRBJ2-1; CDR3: ASSEQYNEQF
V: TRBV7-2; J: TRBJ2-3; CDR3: ASSLELGGLAGVNTQY
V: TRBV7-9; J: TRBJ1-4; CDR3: ASSTGQGLIEKLF
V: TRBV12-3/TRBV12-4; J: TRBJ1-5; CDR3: ASSLNRGTGQPQH
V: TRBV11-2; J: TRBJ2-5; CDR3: ASSLGGGSEGETQY
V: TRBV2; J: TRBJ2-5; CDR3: ASKASRQETQY
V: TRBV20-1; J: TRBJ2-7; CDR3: SGVGGGYEQY
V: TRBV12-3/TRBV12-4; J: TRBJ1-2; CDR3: ASSQPPHGYT
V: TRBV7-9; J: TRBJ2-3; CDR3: ASSLSQSTDTQY
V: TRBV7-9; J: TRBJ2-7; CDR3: ASSSGLAGNYEQY
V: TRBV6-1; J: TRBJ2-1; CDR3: ASRGPRPGTSGTLYNEQF
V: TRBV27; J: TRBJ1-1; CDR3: ASSRQGNTEAF
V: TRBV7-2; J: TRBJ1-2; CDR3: ASSLKVMGYT
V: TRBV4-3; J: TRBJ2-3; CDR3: ASSLTWTQRGDTQY
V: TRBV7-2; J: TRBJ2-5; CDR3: ASSAPLDRLKGAQY
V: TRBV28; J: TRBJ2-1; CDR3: ASSYRAGWLNEQF
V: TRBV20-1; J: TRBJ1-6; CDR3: SAREGTQSATLH
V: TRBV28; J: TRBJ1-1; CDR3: ASLMNTEAF
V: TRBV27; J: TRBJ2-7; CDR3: ASRSDRGHEQY
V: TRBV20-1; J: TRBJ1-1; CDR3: SARSDRQKNTEAF
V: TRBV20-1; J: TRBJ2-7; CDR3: SARAPQSSYEQY
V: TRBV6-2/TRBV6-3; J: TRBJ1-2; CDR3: ASRPGQEGGYT
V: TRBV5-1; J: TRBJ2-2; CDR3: ASSLAAANTGELF
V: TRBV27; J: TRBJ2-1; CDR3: ASSSQMLAGAYNEQF
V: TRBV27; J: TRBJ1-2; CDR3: ASSFGDSIDGYT
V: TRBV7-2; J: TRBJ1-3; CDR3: ASSLGQPHSGNTIY
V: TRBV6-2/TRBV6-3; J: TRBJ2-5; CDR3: ASSGVATWETQY
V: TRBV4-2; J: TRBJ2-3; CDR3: ASSQPTGGHTDTQY